This T cell receptor (beta chain) was obtained from a study of CD8+ T cells in alopecia areata. The overall study: Tofacitinib exposure lasted 6 to 18 months, followed by 6 months off drug.

For this clone: What it binds is unknown.

Study observations and caveats: In scalp and blood during tofacitinib, many expanded lesional clones persisted. With just one nonresponder, it is still uncertain whether baseline CD8+ expansion relates to response.

The treatment is: oral pan-JAK inhibitor, 5-10 mg twice daily. RNA was extracted and reverse transcribed into cDNA as the sequencing template. Using immunoSEQ multiplex PCR, the repertoire was profiled, and TCRdb retains in-frame clones only, with some absent. The sample yields 180,000 or so clones, around half seen once. Per germline, CDR1 SGHVS and CDR2 FNYEAQ. CDR3 length: 17 amino acids. Unmatched junction bases numbered 12, after V lost 6 bases and J lost 1 base. The chain is built from TRBV7-6 and TRBJ1-3, with TRBD1 matching 7 bases. This sequence originates from a human donor with alopecia areata. Material: CD8+ T cells sorted from blood, obtained at week 24, from a patient treated with tofacitinib. CDR3 in amino acids: CASSPRGGQWSGNTIYF. The CDR3 region has the DNA TGTGCCAGCAGTCCCCGAGGGGGACAGTGGTCTGGAAACACCATATATTTT.